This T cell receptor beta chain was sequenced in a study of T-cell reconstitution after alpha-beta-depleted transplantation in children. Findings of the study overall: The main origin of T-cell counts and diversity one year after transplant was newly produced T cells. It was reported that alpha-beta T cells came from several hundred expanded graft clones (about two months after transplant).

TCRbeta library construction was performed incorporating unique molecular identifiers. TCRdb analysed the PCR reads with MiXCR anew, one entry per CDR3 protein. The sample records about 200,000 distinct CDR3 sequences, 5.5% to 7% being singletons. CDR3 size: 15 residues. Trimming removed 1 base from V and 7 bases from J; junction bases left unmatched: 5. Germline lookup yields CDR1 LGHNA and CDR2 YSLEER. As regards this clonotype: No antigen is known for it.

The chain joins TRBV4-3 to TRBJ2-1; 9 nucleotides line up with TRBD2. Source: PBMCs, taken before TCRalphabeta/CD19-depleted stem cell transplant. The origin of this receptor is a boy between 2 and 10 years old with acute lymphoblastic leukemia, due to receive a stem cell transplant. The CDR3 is CASSQGTSAVNEQFF. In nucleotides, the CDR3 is TGCGCCAGCAGCCAAGGGACTAGCGCCGTAAATGAGCAGTTCTTC.